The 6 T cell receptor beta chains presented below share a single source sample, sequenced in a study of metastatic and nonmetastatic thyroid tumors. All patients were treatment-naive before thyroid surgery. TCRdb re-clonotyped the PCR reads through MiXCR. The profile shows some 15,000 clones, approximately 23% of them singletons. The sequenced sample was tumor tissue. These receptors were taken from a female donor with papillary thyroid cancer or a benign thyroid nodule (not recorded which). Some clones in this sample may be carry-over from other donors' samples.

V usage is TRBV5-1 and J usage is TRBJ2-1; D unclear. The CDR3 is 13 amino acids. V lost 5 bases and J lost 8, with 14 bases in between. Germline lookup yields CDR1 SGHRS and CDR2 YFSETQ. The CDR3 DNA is TGCGCCAGCAGATCGGGTCGATGGTATGAGCAGTTCTTC. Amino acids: CASRSGRWYEQFF.

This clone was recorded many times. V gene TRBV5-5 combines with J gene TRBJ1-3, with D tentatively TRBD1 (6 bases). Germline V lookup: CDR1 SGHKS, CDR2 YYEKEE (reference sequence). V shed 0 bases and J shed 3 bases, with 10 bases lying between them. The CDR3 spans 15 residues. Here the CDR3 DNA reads TGTGCCAGCAGCTTGGATGGGACAAATGGAAACACCATATATTTT. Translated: CASSLDGTNGNTIYF. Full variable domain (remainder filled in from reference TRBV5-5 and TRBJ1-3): DAGVTQSPTHLIKTRGQQVTLRCSPISGHKSVSWYQQVLGQGPQFIFQYYEKEERGRGNFPDRFSARQFPNYSSELNVNALLLGDSALYLCASSLDGTNGNTIYFGEGSWLTVV.

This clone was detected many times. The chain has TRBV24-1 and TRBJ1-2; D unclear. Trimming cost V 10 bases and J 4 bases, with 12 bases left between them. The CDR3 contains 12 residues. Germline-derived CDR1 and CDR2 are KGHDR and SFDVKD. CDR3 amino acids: CATSPGSYGYTF. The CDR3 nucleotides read TGTGCCACTTCCCCGGGCAGCTATGGCTACACCTTC.

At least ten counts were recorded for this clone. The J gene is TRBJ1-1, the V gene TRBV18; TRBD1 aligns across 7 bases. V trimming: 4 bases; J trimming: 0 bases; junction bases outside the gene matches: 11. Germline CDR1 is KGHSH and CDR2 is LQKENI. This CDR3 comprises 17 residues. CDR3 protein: CASSLPRGLDMNTEAFF. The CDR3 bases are TGTGCCAGCTCACTACCCAGGGGGTTAGATATGAACACTGAAGCTTTCTTT.

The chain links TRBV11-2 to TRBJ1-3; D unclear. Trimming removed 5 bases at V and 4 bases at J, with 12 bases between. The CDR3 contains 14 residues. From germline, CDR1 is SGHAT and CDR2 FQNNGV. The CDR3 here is CASSPAVGGNTIYF. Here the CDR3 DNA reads TGTGCCAGCAGCCCAGCGGTGGGCGGAAACACCATATATTTT.

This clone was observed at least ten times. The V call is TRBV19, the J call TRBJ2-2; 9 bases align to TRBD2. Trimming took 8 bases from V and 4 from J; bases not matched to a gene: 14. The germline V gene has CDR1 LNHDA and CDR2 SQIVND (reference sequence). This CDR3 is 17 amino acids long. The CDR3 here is CASHRGRAGIVTGELFF. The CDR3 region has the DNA TGTGCCAGTCACCGCGGGAGGGCCGGTATCGTCACCGGGGAGCTGTTTTTT.